This T cell receptor (beta chain) was recovered during a study of blood T cell repertoires in COVID-19. The CDR3 runs 14 residues. J gave up 6 bases and V 4 bases, and 5 bases lay outside the gene matches. Germline CDR1 reads LGHNA; CDR2 reads YSLEER. The protocol was immunoSEQ multiplex PCR, while the TCRdb copy is restricted to in-frame clones and leaves out a portion. The sample yields fewer than 200,000 clones, roughly nine tenths seen once. The specimen sequenced was peripheral blood. The V gene is TRBV4-3, the J gene TRBJ2-2; TRBD2 aligns across 7 bases. This sequence originates from a man in his 70s with active or convalescent COVID-19. The CDR3 loop reads CASSPTRGAGELFF. The CDR3 DNA follows: TGCGCCAGCAGCCCCACTCGGGGGGCCGGGGAGCTGTTTTTT.